This T cell receptor beta chain is from a study of identical twins. Study-level findings and limits: Cord blood beta clonotypes that were abundant carried fewer insertions, and memory repertoires showed no such trend.

Germline lookup yields CDR1 SGHTA and CDR2 FQGNSA. CDR3 length equals 17 residues. The V end lost 2 bases, the J end lost 2 bases, and 17 bases lay between the germline ends. This clonotype was seen a few times. Its target is unknown. A template switching step contributed a universal primer site, while unique molecular identifiers were present in the cDNA. TCRdb re-called the 5' RACE reads with MiXCR, one entry per CDR3 protein. The sample contains about 530,000 distinct CDR3 sequences, under 25% of which appear only once. The data also belong to a second study, concerning yellow fever vaccine responses in identical twins.

The sequence was collected from a woman in her late teens or twenties in good health. J is TRBJ2-3 and V is TRBV7-2; the D gene is possibly TRBD1 (6 bases). Specimen: CD4+ T cells sorted from blood. DNA for the CDR3: TGTGCCAGCAGCTTACGGGGAAGGCAGGGGCCCACAGATACGCAGTATTTT. Protein product: CASSLRGRQGPTDTQYF. Variable domain in full (rest from reference TRBV7-2 and TRBJ2-3): GAGVSQSPSNKVTEKGKDVELRCDPISGHTALYWYRQSLGQGLEFLIYFQGNSAPDKSGLPSDRFSAERTGGSVSTLTIQRTQQEDSAVYLCASSLRGRQGPTDTQYFGPGTRLTVL.